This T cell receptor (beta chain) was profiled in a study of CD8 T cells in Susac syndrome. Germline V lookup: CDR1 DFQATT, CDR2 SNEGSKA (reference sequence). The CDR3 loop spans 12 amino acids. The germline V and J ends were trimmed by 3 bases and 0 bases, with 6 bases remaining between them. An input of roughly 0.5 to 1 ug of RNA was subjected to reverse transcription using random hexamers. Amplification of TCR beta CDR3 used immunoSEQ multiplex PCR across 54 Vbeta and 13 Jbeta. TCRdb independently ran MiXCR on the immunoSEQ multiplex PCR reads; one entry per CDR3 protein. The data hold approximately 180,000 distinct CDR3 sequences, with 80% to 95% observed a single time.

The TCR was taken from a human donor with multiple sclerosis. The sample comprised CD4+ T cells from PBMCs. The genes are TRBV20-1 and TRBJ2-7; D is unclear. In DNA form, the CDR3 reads TGCAGTGCTAGTGGTCCCTCCTACGAGCAGTACTTC. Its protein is CSASGPSYEQYF.